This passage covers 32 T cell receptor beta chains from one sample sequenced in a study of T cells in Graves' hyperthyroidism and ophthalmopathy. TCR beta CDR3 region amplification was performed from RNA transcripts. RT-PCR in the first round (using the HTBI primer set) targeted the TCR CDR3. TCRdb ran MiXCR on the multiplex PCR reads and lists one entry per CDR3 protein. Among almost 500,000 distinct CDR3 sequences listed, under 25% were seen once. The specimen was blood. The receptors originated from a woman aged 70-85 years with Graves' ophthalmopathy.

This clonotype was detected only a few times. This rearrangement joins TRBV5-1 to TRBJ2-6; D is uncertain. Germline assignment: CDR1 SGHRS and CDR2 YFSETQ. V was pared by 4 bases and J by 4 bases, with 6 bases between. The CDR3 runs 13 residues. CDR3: CASSPDGANVLTF. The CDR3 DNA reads TGCGCCAGCAGCCCGGACGGGGCCAACGTCCTGACTTTC.

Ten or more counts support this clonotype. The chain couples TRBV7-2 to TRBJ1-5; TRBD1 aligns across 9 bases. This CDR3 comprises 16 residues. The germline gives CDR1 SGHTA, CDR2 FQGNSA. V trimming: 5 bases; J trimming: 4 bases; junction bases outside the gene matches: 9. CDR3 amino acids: CASSGGGDRVNQPQHF. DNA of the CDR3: TGTGCCAGCAGCGGGGGGGGGGACAGGGTAAATCAGCCCCAGCATTTT.

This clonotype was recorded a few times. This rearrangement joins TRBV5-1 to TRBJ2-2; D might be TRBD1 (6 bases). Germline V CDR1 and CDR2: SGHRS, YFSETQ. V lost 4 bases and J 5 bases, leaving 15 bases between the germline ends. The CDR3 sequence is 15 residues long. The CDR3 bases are TGCGCCAGCAGCCCGGAAGGGGGATCGACCGGGGAGCTGTTTTTT. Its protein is CASSPEGGSTGELFF.

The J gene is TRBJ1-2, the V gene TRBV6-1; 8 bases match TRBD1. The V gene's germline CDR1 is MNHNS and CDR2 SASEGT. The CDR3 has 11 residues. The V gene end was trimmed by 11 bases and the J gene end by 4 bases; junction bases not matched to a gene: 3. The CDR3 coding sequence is TGTGCCTCCCAGGGGGCCTATGGCTACACCTTC. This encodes CASQGAYGYTF.

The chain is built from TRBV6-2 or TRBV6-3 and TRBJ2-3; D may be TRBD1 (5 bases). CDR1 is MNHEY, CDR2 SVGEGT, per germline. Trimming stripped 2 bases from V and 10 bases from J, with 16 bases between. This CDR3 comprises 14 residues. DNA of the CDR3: TGTGCCAGCAGTTACCCCGGGTGGTTAGGGGCGCAGTATTTT. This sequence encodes CASSYPGWLGAQYF.

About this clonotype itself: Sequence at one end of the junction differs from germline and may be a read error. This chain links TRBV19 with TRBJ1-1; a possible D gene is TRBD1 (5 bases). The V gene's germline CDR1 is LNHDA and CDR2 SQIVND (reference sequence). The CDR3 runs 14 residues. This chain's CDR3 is CASSLGHADTEALF. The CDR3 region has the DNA TGTGCCAGTAGCCTCGGGCACGCGGACACTGAAGCTCTCTTT.

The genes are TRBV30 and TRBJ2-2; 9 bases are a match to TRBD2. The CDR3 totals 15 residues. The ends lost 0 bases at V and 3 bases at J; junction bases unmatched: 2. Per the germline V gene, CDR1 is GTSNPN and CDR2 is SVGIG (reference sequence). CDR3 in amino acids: CAWSVAGGHTGELFF. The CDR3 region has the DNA TGTGCCTGGAGTGTAGCGGGAGGTCACACCGGGGAGCTGTTTTTT. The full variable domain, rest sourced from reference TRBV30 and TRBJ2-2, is SQTIHQWPATLVQPVGSPLSLECTVEGTSNPNLYWYRQAAGRGLQLLFYSVGIGQISSEVPQNLSASRPQDRQFILSSKKLLLSDSGFYLCAWSVAGGHTGELFFGEGSRLTVL.

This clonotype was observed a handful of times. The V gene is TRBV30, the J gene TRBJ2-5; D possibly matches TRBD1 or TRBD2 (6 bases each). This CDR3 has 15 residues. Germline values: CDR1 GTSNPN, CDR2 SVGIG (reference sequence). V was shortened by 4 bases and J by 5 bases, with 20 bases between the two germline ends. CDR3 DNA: TGTGCCTGGACGAAGGGGGGTGCCCCCAGGGAGACCCAGTACTTC. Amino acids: CAWTKGGAPRETQYF.

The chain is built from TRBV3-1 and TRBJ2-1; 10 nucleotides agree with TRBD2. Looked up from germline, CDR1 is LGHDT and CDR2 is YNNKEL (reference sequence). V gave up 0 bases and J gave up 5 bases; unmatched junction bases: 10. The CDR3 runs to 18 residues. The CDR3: CASSQDRGSGRSNNEQFF. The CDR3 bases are TGTGCCAGCAGCCAAGATCGCGGTAGCGGGAGGTCTAACAATGAGCAGTTCTTC.

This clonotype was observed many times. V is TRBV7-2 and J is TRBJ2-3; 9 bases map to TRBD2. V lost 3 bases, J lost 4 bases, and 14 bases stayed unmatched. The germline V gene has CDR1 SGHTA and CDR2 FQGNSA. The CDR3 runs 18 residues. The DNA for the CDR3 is TGTGCCAGCAGCTTGTCTACCCCAGCGGGAGGTATGGCAGATACGCAGTATTTT. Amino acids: CASSLSTPAGGMADTQYF.

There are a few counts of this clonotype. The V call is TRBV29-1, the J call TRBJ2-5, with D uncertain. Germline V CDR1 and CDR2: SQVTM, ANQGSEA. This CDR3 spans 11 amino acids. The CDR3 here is CTASFEETQYF. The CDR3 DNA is TGCACCGCATCTTTCGAAGAGACCCAGTACTTC.

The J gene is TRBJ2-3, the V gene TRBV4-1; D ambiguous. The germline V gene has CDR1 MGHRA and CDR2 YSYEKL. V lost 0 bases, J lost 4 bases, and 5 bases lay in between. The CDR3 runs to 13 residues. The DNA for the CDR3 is TGCGCCAGCAGCCAAGATTTATCAGATACGCAGTATTTT. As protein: CASSQDLSDTQYF.

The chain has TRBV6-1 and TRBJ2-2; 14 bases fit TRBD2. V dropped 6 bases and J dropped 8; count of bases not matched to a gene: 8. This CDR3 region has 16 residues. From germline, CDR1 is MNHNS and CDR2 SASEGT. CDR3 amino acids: CASRAGTSGSLGELFF. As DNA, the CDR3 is TGTGCCAGCAGAGCCGGGACTAGCGGGAGTTTGGGGGAGCTGTTTTTT.

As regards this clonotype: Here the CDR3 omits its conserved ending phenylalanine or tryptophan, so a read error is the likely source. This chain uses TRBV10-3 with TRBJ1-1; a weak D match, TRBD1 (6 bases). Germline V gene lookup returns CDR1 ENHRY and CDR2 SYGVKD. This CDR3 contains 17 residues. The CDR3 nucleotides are TGTGCCATCAGTGAGGTGGCAGGGGACCTAATGAACACTAAAGCTTTCCTT. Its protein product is CAISEVAGDLMNTKAFL.

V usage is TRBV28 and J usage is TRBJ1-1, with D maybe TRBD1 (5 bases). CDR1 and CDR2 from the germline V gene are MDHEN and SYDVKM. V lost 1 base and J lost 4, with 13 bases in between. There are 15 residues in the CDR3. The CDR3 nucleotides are TGTGCCAGCAGTTTATCGGGGGGGTGGAGCACTGAAGCTTTCTTT. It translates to CASSLSGGWSTEAFF.

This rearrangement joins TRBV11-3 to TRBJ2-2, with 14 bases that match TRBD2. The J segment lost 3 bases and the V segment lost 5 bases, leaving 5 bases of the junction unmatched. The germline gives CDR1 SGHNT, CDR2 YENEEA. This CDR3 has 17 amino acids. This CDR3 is CASSDGLAGGDTGELFF. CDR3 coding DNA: TGTGCCAGCAGCGATGGACTAGCGGGAGGAGACACCGGGGAGCTGTTTTTT. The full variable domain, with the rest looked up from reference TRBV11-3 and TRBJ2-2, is EAGVVQSPRYKIIEKKQPVAFWCNPISGHNTLYWYLQNLGQGPELLIRYENEEAVDDSQLPKDRFSAERLKGVDSTLKIQPAELGDSAVYLCASSDGLAGGDTGELFFGEGSRLTVL.

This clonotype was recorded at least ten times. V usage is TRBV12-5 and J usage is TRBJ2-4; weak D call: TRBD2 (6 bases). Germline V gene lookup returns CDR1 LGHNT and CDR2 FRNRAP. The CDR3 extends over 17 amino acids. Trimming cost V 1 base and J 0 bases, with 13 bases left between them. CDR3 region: CASGLGGGILAKNIQYF. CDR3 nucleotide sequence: TGTGCTAGTGGTTTGGGGGGAGGCATACTAGCCAAAAACATTCAGTACTTC.

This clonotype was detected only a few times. The CDR3 is CASSDRAGGGTGELFF. The CDR3 region has the DNA TGTGCCAGTAGTGATCGGGCGGGAGGTGGGACCGGGGAGCTGTTTTTT. This chain uses TRBV19 with TRBJ2-2; 8 positions match TRBD2. Germline assignment: CDR1 LNHDA and CDR2 SQIVND (reference sequence). The CDR3 runs 16 residues. V shed 5 bases, J shed 5 bases, and the junction held 10 bases outside the gene matches.

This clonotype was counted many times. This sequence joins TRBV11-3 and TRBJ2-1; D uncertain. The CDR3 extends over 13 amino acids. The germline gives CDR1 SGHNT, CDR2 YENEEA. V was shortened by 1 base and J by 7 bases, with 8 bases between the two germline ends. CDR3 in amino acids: CASSLGVLNEQFF. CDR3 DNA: TGTGCCAGCAGCTTAGGAGTATTGAATGAGCAGTTCTTC.

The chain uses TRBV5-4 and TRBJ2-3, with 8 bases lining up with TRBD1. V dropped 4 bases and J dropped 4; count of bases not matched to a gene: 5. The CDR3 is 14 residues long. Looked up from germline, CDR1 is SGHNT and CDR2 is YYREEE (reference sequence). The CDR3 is CASSRRGPADTQYF. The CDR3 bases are TGTGCCAGCAGCCGCAGGGGGCCCGCAGATACGCAGTATTTT.

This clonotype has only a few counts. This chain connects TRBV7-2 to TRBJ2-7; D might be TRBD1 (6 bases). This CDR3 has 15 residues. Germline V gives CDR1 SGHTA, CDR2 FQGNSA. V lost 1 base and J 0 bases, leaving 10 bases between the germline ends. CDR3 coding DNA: TGTGCCAGCAGCTTAGGACAGGATATCTCCTACGAGCAGTACTTC. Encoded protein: CASSLGQDISYEQYF.

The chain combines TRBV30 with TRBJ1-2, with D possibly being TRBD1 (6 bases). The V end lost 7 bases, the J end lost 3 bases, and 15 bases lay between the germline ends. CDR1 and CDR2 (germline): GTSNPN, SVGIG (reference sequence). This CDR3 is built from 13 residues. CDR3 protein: CALEGGQDYGYTF. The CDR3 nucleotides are TGTGCCTTGGAAGGGGGGCAGGACTATGGCTACACCTTC.

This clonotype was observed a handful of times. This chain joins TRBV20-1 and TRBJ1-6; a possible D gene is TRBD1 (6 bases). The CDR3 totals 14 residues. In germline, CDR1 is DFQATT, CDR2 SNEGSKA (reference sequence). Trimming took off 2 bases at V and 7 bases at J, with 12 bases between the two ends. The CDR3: CSARRGGWNSPLHF. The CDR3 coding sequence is TGCAGTGCTAGAAGGGGGGGCTGGAATTCACCCCTCCACTTT.

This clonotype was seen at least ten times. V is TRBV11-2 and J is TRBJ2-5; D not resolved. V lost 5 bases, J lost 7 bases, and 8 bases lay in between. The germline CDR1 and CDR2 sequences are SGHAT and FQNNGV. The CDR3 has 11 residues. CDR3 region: CASSPAATQYF. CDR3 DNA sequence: TGTGCCAGCAGCCCCGCCGCGACCCAGTACTTC.

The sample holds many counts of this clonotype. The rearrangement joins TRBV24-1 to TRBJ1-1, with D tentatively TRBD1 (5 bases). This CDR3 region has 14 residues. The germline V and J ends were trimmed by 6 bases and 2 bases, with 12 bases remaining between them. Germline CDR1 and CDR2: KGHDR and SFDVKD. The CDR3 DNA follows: TGTGCCACCAGTACCGGGACCTCCAACACTGAAGCTTTCTTT. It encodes CATSTGTSNTEAFF.

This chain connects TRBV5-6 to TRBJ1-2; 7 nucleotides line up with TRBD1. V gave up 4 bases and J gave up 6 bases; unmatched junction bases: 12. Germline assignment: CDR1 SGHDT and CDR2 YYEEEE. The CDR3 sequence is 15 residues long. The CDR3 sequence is CASSLWAGGLDGYTF. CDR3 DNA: TGTGCCAGCAGCCTCTGGGCAGGGGGTTTAGATGGCTACACCTTC.

The CDR3, as DNA: TGTGCCATCAGTATGGACGCCAACTCTGGAAACACCATATATTTT. Translation: CAISMDANSGNTIYF. The V call is TRBV10-3, the J call TRBJ1-3, with no clear D. CDR3 length equals 15 residues. Trimming left V 5 bases short and J 0 bases short, with 11 bases between. Germline V gives CDR1 ENHRY, CDR2 SYGVKD.

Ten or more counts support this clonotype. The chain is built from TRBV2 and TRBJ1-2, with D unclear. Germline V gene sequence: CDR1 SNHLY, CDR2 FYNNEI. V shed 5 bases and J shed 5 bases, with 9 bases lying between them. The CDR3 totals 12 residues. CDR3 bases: TGTGCCAGCAGTTCAACCGGGTATGGCTACACCTTC. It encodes CASSSTGYGYTF.

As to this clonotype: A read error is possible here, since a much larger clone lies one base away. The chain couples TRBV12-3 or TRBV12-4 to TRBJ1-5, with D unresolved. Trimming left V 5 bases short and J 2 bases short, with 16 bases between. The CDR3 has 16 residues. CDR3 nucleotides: TGTGCCAGCAGTCCCCGTTGGGAGCTGGGCAATCAGCCCCAGCATTTT. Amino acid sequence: CASSPRWELGNQPQHF.

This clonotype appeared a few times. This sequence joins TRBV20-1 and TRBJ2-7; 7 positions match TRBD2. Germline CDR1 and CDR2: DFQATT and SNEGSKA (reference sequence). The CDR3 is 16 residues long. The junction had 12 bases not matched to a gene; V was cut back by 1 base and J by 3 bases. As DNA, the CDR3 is TGCAGTGCTAGAGCGGCTGCGGGGAGGGGCTACTACGAGCAGTACTTC. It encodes CSARAAAGRGYYEQYF.

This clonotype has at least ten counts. The CDR3 is CASGHAGRAYEQYF. CDR3 in DNA: TGTGCCAGCGGCCACGCGGGCAGGGCATACGAGCAGTACTTC. The chain combines TRBV11-2 with TRBJ2-7, with D perhaps given as TRBD1 or TRBD2 (5 bases each). Trimming removed 8 bases at V and 4 bases at J, with 18 bases between. The CDR3 extends over 14 amino acids. Looked up from germline, CDR1 is SGHAT and CDR2 is FQNNGV.

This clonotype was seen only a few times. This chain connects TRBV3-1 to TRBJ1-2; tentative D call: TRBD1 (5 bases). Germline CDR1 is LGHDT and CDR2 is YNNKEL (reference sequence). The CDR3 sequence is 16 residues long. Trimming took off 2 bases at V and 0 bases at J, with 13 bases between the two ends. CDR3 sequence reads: CASSQFTRAANYGYTF. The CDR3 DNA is TGTGCCAGCAGCCAATTCACCAGGGCAGCTAACTATGGCTACACCTTC.